This T cell receptor (beta chain) was captured by sequencing in a study of blood T cells in healthy people across ages. Findings of the study overall: Naive T cell percentage and TCR beta diversity correlated strongly. Relative to aged donors, long-lived donors carried more naive CD4+ cells and displayed higher diversity. Possibly confounding the expanded clonotype changes was the fact that donor CMV status was unknown.

V shed 4 bases and J shed 2 bases, with 6 bases lying between them. There are 13 residues in the CDR3. The germline V gene encodes CDR1 SGHDN and CDR2 FVKESK. It was with a sample-barcoded 5' primer and a J-beta primer mix that a second PCR of roughly 6 to 12 cycles was run. TCRdb reprocessed the 5' RACE reads with MiXCR, giving one entry per CDR3 protein. The top ten clones hold 7.7% of a sample with some 1.7 million distinct CDR3 sequences, roughly 28% of them seen once. Worth noting for this clonotype: Its antigen is undetermined.

Each donor was a healthy Caucasian individual from Russia, aged roughly 6 to 90. The sequenced material came from blood. This clonotype was obtained from a woman in her twenties or thirties in good health. This chain connects TRBV14 to TRBJ1-3; D ambiguous. CDR3 region: CASSPAAGNTIYF. The CDR3 DNA follows: TGTGCCAGCAGCCCTGCAGCTGGAAACACCATATATTTT. Complete variable domain (other parts from reference TRBV14 and TRBJ1-3): EAGVTQFPSHSVIEKGQTVTLRCDPISGHDNLYWYRRVMGKEIKFLLHFVKESKQDESGMPNNRFLAERTGGTYSTLKVQPAELEDSGVYFCASSPAAGNTIYFGEGSWLTVV.